This entry concerns a single TCR beta chain. Trimming took 8 bases from V and 4 from J; bases not matched to a gene: 11. The CDR3 contains 15 residues. The germline V gene has CDR1 MNHEY and CDR2 SVGAGI. The data derive from a study of blood T cell repertoires in COVID-19. Study summary: The samples span acute and convalescent COVID-19 from the United States, Italy and Spain. In each case, the material was cDNA or gDNA derived from T cells, B-cell-depleted T cells, or PBMCs.

In the authors' workflow: Reference gene primers were amplified, and this amplification served to estimate nucleated cell counts. Produced via immunoSEQ multiplex PCR; TCRdb's table is partial and in-frame only. That table furnishes V, J and clone size, whereas the DNA furnished D and trimming. In the table there are about 120,000 clones, roughly three quarters of which are singletons. The chain carries TRBV6-5 and TRBJ1-3; TRBD1 agrees at 7 bases. The receptor was derived from a human donor in a cohort sampled during active COVID-19. The sample was peripheral blood. The CDR3 reads CASLTRDSKGNTIYF. In nucleotides, the CDR3 is TGTGCCAGCCTAACTCGGGACAGTAAAGGAAACACCATATATTTT.